This TCR beta chain was identified in a study of blood T cell repertoires in COVID-19. Overall study context: PBMCs, B-cell-depleted T cells, or T cells provided the cDNA or gDNA that made up the material.

In the original analysis: For nucleated cells, counts were estimated from reference gene primer amplification. The table came from immunoSEQ multiplex PCR; TCRdb's copy has only in-frame clones and leaves some out. Clonal size and the V and J genes are those of that table, whereas D and trimming came from the DNA. The repertoire holds roughly 200,000 clones, with roughly 90% as singletons. V lost 7 bases and J lost 0; bases outside the gene matches: 6. The CDR3 has 14 amino acids. Germline values: CDR1 SQVTM, CDR2 ANQGSEA. This clonotype was obtained from a man between 40 and 49 years old with acute or convalescent COVID-19. The specimen was peripheral blood. The chain couples TRBV29-1 to TRBJ1-1, with 9 bases that match TRBD1. This CDR3 reads CSARTGAMNTEAFF. The CDR3 nucleotides read TGCAGCGCCAGGACAGGGGCCATGAACACTGAAGCTTTCTTT.